This T cell receptor beta chain appears in the sequencing data of a study of blood T cell repertoires in COVID-19 (TCRdb year 2020). Broadly, across the study: Collaborator samples came from the United States, Italy and Spain and covered acute and convalescent phases of COVID-19. The material from the prospective study consisted of cDNA or gDNA derived from T cells, B-cell-depleted T cells, or PBMCs. Deeply sampled blood TCRbeta repertoires from subjects exposed to, actively infected with, or recovered from COVID-19 were included in the dataset. The repertoires were made available in a free public database intended to serve as a resource for research on the immune response to SARS-CoV-2. Samples were obtained from the ongoing ImmuneRACE study (first 160 participants) and from 1,000 to 1,500 subjects provided by 6 global collaborators. A de-identified subject ID, COVID-19 status, age in years and sex were almost always included in the sample metadata. Where available, HLA class I and class II types were taken from metadata supplied by the sample provider and were not determined by assay-based typing.

The collaborating institutions used their own protocols to collect whole blood in K2EDTA tubes. For TCRbeta analysis, collaborators shipped samples in one of three forms: frozen whole blood, isolated PBMCs, or DNA extracted from either of those sample types. As for this clone: No cognate antigen has been identified for it. No much larger clone exists at a distance of one base, and base qualities are not known.

Beyond this particular receptor, the publication reports: How much clinical and demographic metadata was included differed by source and by participant, and the metadata was provided uncurated.

The immunoSEQ Assay, a bias-controlled multiplex PCR, was used to amplify TCRbeta CDR3 regions from genomic DNA. Per the source publication's procedure: Within the assay, amplification of reference gene primers was used to estimate how many nucleated cells each sample contained. To quantify the absolute abundance of each unique TCRbeta CDR3 rearrangement, sequence reads were collapsed and filtered. Productive Simpson clonality was computed per sample as the square root of Simpson's diversity index over productive rearrangements. TCRdb's version of the immuneACCESS table is confined to in-frame rearrangements and falls short of the full clone set. An unresolved V gene accounts for under half of the shortfall where checked; the remainder is of unknown origin. The V and J calls and the clone size are those of that table, but D and trimming were determined from the DNA. This sample has 160,000 or so clones in its table, and roughly 87% of those were observed once. The top ten clones comprise approximately 1.4% of the sample.

From the germline V gene (reference sequence), CDR1 is SGHKS and CDR2 is YYEKEE. V drops 0 bases and J drops 1 base, leaving 8 bases in between. The CDR3 measures 15 amino acids from cysteine to phenylalanine. Only the CDR3 region is kept as DNA, spanning 45 bases read in frame from base 1. This clonotype originated in a woman in her forties or fifties with acute or convalescent COVID-19. The rearranged segments are TRBV5-5 and TRBJ1-5, with TRBD1 as a weak D call on 5 bases. Input material: peripheral blood. The DNA sequence follows: TGTGCCAGCAGCTTGGCAGGGCGAAGCAATCAGCCCCAGCATTTT. It translates as CASSLAGRSNQPQHF.